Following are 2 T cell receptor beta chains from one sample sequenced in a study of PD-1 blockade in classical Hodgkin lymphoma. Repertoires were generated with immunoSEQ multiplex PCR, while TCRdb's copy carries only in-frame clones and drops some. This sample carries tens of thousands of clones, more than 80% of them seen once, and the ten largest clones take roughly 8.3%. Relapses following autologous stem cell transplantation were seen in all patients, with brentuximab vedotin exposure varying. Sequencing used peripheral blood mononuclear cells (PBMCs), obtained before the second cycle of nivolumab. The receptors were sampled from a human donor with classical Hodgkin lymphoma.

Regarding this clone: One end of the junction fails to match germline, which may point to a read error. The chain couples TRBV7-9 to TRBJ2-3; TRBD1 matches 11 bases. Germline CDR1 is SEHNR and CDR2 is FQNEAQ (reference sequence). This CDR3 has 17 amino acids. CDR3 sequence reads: CASTLTSGTGGADTQYF. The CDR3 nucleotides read TGTGCCAGCACCTTAACGTCCGGGACAGGGGGTGCAGATACGCAGTATTTT.

In DNA, the CDR3 is TGTGCCTGGTACCGGGACAGGGGTTACAATGAGCAGTTCTTC. Protein: CAWYRDRGYNEQFF. This chain uses TRBV30 with TRBJ2-1, with 10 bases lining up with TRBD1. Germline CDR1 reads GTSNPN; CDR2 reads SVGIG (reference sequence). This CDR3 is 14 amino acids long. The V and J ends lost 5 bases and 4 bases, in that order; junction bases with no gene match: 5.